This TCR beta chain derives from a study of T-cell memory formation after mild COVID-19. General study findings and limits: The CD4+ clones that contracted clustered mainly within CM and EM, and the CD8+ clones concentrated in EMRA. What remained unconfirmed was the SARS-CoV-2 specificity of second-wave clones peaking on day 37. Some responding clones appeared in pre-infection memory, suggesting cross-reactive memory joined.

Comments on this clonotype: Its specificity is not known.

The 5'RACE method, run with constant-segment primers, produced TCR alpha and TCR beta cDNA libraries (carrying sample barcodes and UMIs). MiXCR, run by TCRdb on the 5' RACE reads, gives a single entry per CDR3 protein. The repertoire holds a few hundred thousand distinct CDR3 sequences, with roughly 17% as singletons. V was pared by 4 bases and J by 2 bases, with 10 bases of the junction left unmatched. The CDR3 runs 16 residues. Germline V lookup: CDR1 SGHRS, CDR2 YFSETQ. Sequences were obtained from PBMCs or a T cell subset sorted from them (not recorded which). This chain connects TRBV5-1 to TRBJ2-3; 7 bases match TRBD1. The source of this sequence is a man aged 18-30 years who had mild COVID-19 (a few samples of this study predate the infection). Cell type and time point are not known. CDR3 amino acids: CASSQLGQPYTDTQYF. The CDR3 DNA reads as TGCGCCAGCAGCCAATTGGGACAGCCGTACACAGATACGCAGTATTTT.